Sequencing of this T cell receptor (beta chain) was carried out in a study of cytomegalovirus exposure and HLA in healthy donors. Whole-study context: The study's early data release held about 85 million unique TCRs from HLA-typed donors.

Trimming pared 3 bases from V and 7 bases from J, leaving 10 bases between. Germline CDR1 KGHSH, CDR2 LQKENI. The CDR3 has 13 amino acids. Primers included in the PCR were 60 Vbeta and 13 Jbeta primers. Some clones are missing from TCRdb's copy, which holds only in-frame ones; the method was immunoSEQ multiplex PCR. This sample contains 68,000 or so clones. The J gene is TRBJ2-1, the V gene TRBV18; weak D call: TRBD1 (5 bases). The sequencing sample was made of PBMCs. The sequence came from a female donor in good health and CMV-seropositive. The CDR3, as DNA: TGTGCCAGCTCACCTCCTCAGGGTAATGAGCAGTTCTTC. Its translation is CASSPPQGNEQFF. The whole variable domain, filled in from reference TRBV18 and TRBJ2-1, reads NAGVMQNPRHLVRRRGQEARLRCSPMKGHSHVYWYRQLPEEGLKFMVYLQKENIIDESGMPKERFSAEFPKEGPSILRIQQVVRGDSAAYFCASSPPQGNEQFFGPGTRLTVL.